The 28 T cell receptor beta chains below come from one sample, sequenced in a study of PD-1 blockade in classical Hodgkin lymphoma (dated by TCRdb to 2018 to 2021). The sample's time point label, in plain terms: cycle 4 day 1 (C4D1), after five to seven weeks of nivolumab. Relapse after autologous stem cell transplantation had occurred in all trial patients, and cohorts A, B and C were distinguished by prior brentuximab vedotin exposure. The library relied on the immunoSEQ multiplex PCR assay. Imported from immuneACCESS, the table was reduced by TCRdb to in-frame sequences with V and J called. These copies leave out some clones; in studies compared against another copy, an unresolved V gene accounts for under half, and the cause of the remainder is not known. The sample contains around 40,000 clones, about 80% of them found a single time. 9.8% of the sample lies in the top ten. Sequencing was performed on peripheral blood mononuclear cells (PBMCs), taken before the fourth cycle of nivolumab. These receptors came from a human donor with classical Hodgkin lymphoma.

This chain's CDR3 is CASIPDNYGYTF. The CDR3 nucleotides read TGTGCCAGCATACCGGATAACTATGGCTACACCTTC. V usage is TRBV2 and J usage is TRBJ1-2; D remains unclear. V gave up 7 bases and J gave up 1 base, with 7 bases separating them. Germline loops: CDR1 SNHLY, CDR2 FYNNEI. The CDR3 runs 12 residues.

The CDR3 DNA reads TGTGCCAGCAGCTGGACAGGTTACGAGCAGTACTTC. Its protein is CASSWTGYEQYF. The J gene is TRBJ2-7, the V gene TRBV5-8; 7 nucleotides line up with TRBD1. V was clipped by 3 bases and J by 4 bases; unmatched bases: 1. The germline V gene encodes CDR1 SGHTS and CDR2 YDEGEE. The CDR3 runs 12 residues.

The chain couples TRBV2 to TRBJ1-2; the match to TRBD1 covers 8 bases. Germline CDR1 reads SNHLY; CDR2 reads FYNNEI. CDR3 length: 15 amino acids. The V and J ends lost 3 bases and 5 bases, in that order; junction bases with no gene match: 8. The CDR3 nucleotides are TGTGCCAGCAGTGACCCGGGACAGGAACGATATGGCTACACCTTC. Amino acid sequence: CASSDPGQERYGYTF. Complete variable domain (other parts from reference TRBV2 and TRBJ1-2): EPEVTQTPSHQVTQMGQEVILRCVPISNHLYFYWYRQILGQKVEFLVSFYNNEISEKSEIFDDQFSVERPDGSNFTLKIRSTKLEDSAMYFCASSDPGQERYGYTFGSGTRLTVV.

The chain joins TRBV7-9 to TRBJ2-2, with D unclear. V gave up 5 bases and J gave up 2 bases, with 3 bases separating them. Germline CDR1 SEHNR, CDR2 FQNEAQ (reference sequence). CDR3 size: 12 residues. CDR3 sequence reads: CASSINTGELFF. The CDR3 nucleotides read TGTGCCAGCAGCATTAACACCGGGGAGCTGTTTTTT.

V gene TRBV5-1 combines with J gene TRBJ1-1; D uncertain. The V end lost 0 bases, the J end lost 4 bases, and 10 bases lay between the germline ends. The CDR3 totals 14 residues. Germline V CDR1 and CDR2: SGHRS, YFSETQ. The CDR3 is CASSLDGLSTEAFF. The CDR3 DNA is TGCGCCAGCAGCTTGGACGGTTTGAGCACTGAAGCTTTCTTT.

On this clone: At one boundary the junction diverges from the germline segment, which might be a read error. This chain links TRBV7-2 with TRBJ2-3; 9 nucleotides agree with TRBD2. The CDR3 covers 15 residues. Germline V lookup: CDR1 SGHTA, CDR2 FQGNSA. CDR3 sequence reads: CASSSVGTSTDTQYF. The CDR3 nucleotides read TGTGCCAGCAGCTCTGTCGGGACTAGCACTGATACGCAGTATTTT.

The V call is TRBV5-1, the J call TRBJ2-5, with a tentative D call TRBD1 (5 bases). V lost 2 bases and J lost 2, with 13 bases in between. Germline CDR1 is SGHRS and CDR2 is YFSETQ. The CDR3 runs 15 residues. As DNA, the CDR3 is TGCGCCAGCAGCTTCCAGGACAACACTCAAGAGACCCAGTACTTC. Its protein product is CASSFQDNTQETQYF.

V gene TRBV6-6 combines with J gene TRBJ1-3; TRBD1 might be the D (5 bases). In germline, CDR1 is MNHNY, CDR2 SVGAGI (reference sequence). The CDR3 loop spans 16 amino acids. V was cut by 2 bases and J by 2 bases, with 13 bases left in between. This CDR3 reads CASSYTGTKTGNTIYF. In nucleotides, the CDR3 is TGTGCCAGCAGTTACACTGGGACGAAAACTGGAAACACCATATATTTT.

V usage is TRBV2 and J usage is TRBJ2-7; 9 bases line up with TRBD1. Germline-derived CDR1 and CDR2 are SNHLY and FYNNEI. The trim removed 5 bases at V and 5 bases at J, leaving 10 bases unmatched. There are 15 residues in the CDR3. The CDR3 DNA sequence: TGTGCCAGCAGTAACCCGGACAGGGGAGGGAACGAGCAGTACTTC. This gives the protein CASSNPDRGGNEQYF.

This sequence joins TRBV5-4 and TRBJ2-7, with D perhaps TRBD1 or TRBD2 (6 bases each). This CDR3 comprises 14 residues. The germline V and J ends were trimmed by 4 bases and 3 bases, with 14 bases remaining between them. Germline CDR1 and CDR2: SGHNT and YYREEE (reference sequence). CDR3 region: CASSPGHGGYEQYF. Written as DNA, the CDR3 is TGTGCCAGCAGCCCGGGACACGGGGGCTACGAGCAGTACTTC.

The chain has TRBV15 and TRBJ2-7; D possibly matches TRBD1 or TRBD2 (6 bases each). Per the germline V gene, CDR1 is LNHNV and CDR2 is YYDKDF (reference sequence). V was pared by 0 bases and J by 2 bases, with 8 bases between. CDR3 length equals 14 residues. CDR3 region: CATSRERGPYEQYF. CDR3 nucleotides: TGTGCCACCAGCAGAGAACGGGGGCCCTACGAGCAGTACTTC.

This chain joins TRBV6-5 and TRBJ2-1; TRBD2 agrees at 7 bases. The V gene end was trimmed by 2 bases and the J gene end by 3 bases; junction bases not matched to a gene: 4. In germline, CDR1 is MNHEY, CDR2 SVGAGI. The CDR3 has 15 residues. The CDR3 reads CASSYGGEFYNEQFF. CDR3 coding DNA: TGTGCCAGCAGTTACGGGGGGGAGTTCTACAATGAGCAGTTCTTC.

The chain recombines TRBV25-1 with TRBJ2-1, with D hard to call. The germline V gene encodes CDR1 MGHDK and CDR2 SYGVNS. The CDR3 loop spans 15 amino acids. Trimming shortened V by 6 bases and J by 4 bases, and 16 bases separated the two germline ends. As DNA, the CDR3 is TGTGCCAGCAGCGCGACGGCGGTTAAGTACAATGAGCAGTTCTTC. It codes for CASSATAVKYNEQFF. Complete variable domain (other parts from reference TRBV25-1 and TRBJ2-1): EADIYQTPRYLVIGTGKKITLECSQTMGHDKMYWYQQDPGMELHLIHYSYGVNSTEKGDLSSESTVSRIRTEHFPLTLESARPSHTSQYLCASSATAVKYNEQFFGPGTRLTVL.

CDR3 loop: CASSSETRQGFSGNTIYF. The CDR3 DNA sequence: TGTGCCAGCAGCTCAGAGACCAGACAGGGTTTCTCTGGAAACACCATATATTTT. The chain uses TRBV7-2 and TRBJ1-3, with 7 bases matching TRBD1. V shed 4 bases, J shed 0 bases, and the junction held 12 bases outside the gene matches. The CDR3 consists of 18 residues. Germline V CDR1 and CDR2: SGHTA, FQGNSA. Complete variable domain (other parts from reference TRBV7-2 and TRBJ1-3): GAGVSQSPSNKVTEKGKDVELRCDPISGHTALYWYRQSLGQGLEFLIYFQGNSAPDKSGLPSDRFSAERTGGSVSTLTIQRTQQEDSAVYLCASSSETRQGFSGNTIYFGEGSWLTVV.

The chain employs TRBV7-9 and TRBJ2-1, with 9 bases lining up with TRBD2. The V gene end was trimmed by 0 bases and the J gene end by 5 bases; junction bases not matched to a gene: 2. From germline, CDR1 is SEHNR and CDR2 FQNEAQ (reference sequence). CDR3 size: 15 residues. For the CDR3, the DNA is TGTGCCAGCAGCTTAGCCCTAGCGGGACACAATGAGCAGTTCTTC. It translates to CASSLALAGHNEQFF. The full variable domain, with the rest looked up from reference TRBV7-9 and TRBJ2-1, is DTGVSQNPRHKITKRGQNVTFRCDPISEHNRLYWYRQTLGQGPEFLTYFQNEAQLEKSRLLSDRFSAERPKGSFSTLEIQRTEQGDSAMYLCASSLALAGHNEQFFGPGTRLTVL.

The J gene is TRBJ1-5, the V gene TRBV6-1; D call uncertain. V lost 5 bases and J 4 bases, leaving 6 bases between the germline ends. CDR3 size: 12 residues. CDR1 and CDR2 (germline): MNHNS, SASEGT. CDR3 amino acids: CASSIRNQPQHF. The CDR3 DNA sequence: TGTGCCAGCAGTATCCGTAATCAGCCCCAGCATTTT.

The V and J genes are TRBV29-1 and TRBJ1-4, with D perhaps TRBD1 (5 bases). The CDR3 length is 12 residues. Germline CDR1 reads SQVTM; CDR2 reads ANQGSEA. V was clipped by 4 bases and J by 5 bases, with 8 bases between them. In DNA form, the CDR3 reads TGCAGCGTTGGTGACAGAAATGAAAAACTGTTTTTT. Encoded protein: CSVGDRNEKLFF. The whole variable domain, filled in from reference TRBV29-1 and TRBJ1-4, reads SAVISQKPSRDICQRGTSLTIQCQVDSQVTMMFWYRQQPGQSLTLIATANQGSEATYESGFVIDKFPISRPNLTFSTLTVSNMSPEDSSIYLCSVGDRNEKLFFGSGTQLSVL.

The chain uses TRBV5-6 and TRBJ2-7; 8 bases are shared with TRBD2. The CDR3 totals 14 residues. Germline V gene data show CDR1 as SGHDT and CDR2 as YYEEEE. V shed 6 bases and J 2 bases; nucleotides not matched to a gene: 7. The CDR3 region is CASTSTRGAYEQYF. CDR3 in DNA: TGTGCCAGCACCTCCACGCGGGGGGCCTACGAGCAGTACTTC.

This chain links TRBV19 with TRBJ1-3; D gene uncertain. CDR3 length equals 15 residues. Trimming stripped 3 bases from V and 3 bases from J, with 12 bases between. Germline-derived CDR1 and CDR2 are LNHDA and SQIVND (reference sequence). The CDR3 here is CASSMSRGGGNTIYF. The CDR3 coding sequence is TGTGCCAGTAGTATGTCCAGAGGAGGTGGAAACACCATATATTTT.

The chain links TRBV6-6 to TRBJ2-1; D is unresolved. This CDR3 comprises 13 residues. CDR1 MNHNY and CDR2 SVGAGI come from the germline V gene (reference sequence). V lost 0 bases to trimming and J lost 7 bases, with 7 bases between them. CDR3 sequence: CASSYSGNNEQFF. In nucleotides, the CDR3 is TGTGCCAGCAGTTACTCAGGGAATAATGAGCAGTTCTTC.

The chain has TRBV7-8 and TRBJ1-5; possibly TRBD1 for D (6 bases). The V end was cut by 1 base, the J end by 0 bases, with 16 bases between. Germline V gives CDR1 SGHVS, CDR2 FQNEAQ. This CDR3 region has 18 residues. In DNA, the CDR3 is TGTGCCAGCAGCTTAGGGGGGCGAGTGAACTATAGCAATCAGCCCCAGCATTTT. Amino acids: CASSLGGRVNYSNQPQHF.

This chain joins TRBV7-8 and TRBJ1-5; D is uncertain. V was cut by 5 bases and J by 0 bases, with 8 bases left in between. Germline CDR1 is SGHVS and CDR2 is FQNEAQ. There are 14 residues in the CDR3. In DNA, the CDR3 is TGTGCCAGCAGCGACGGGTTTAGCAATCAGCCCCAGCATTTT. Its protein product is CASSDGFSNQPQHF.

This clone was found a few times. V is TRBV19 and J is TRBJ2-3; D gene uncertain. In germline, CDR1 is LNHDA, CDR2 SQIVND (reference sequence). The CDR3 is made up of 14 amino acids. With 5 bases removed from V and 0 bases from J, the gap between germline ends came to 9 bases. Written as DNA, the CDR3 is TGTGCCAGTAGTTTGTCTGGGAGCACAGATACGCAGTATTTT. It yields the protein CASSLSGSTDTQYF.

The chain uses TRBV25-1 and TRBJ1-6, with D maybe TRBD1 (6 bases). Trimming pared 5 bases from V and 4 bases from J, leaving 15 bases between. This CDR3 region has 16 residues. Per the germline V gene, CDR1 is MGHDK and CDR2 is SYGVNS. CDR3 coding DNA: TGTGCCAGCAGTCAACAGGGTCCGGATTATAATTCACCCCTCCACTTT. Translating gives CASSQQGPDYNSPLHF.

This clone was seen only a few times. The rearrangement joins TRBV27 to TRBJ1-4; maybe TRBD1 (6 bases). V lost 2 bases, J lost 13 bases, and 14 bases lay in between. Germline V CDR1 and CDR2: MNHEY, SMNVEV (reference sequence). There are 13 residues in the CDR3. The CDR3 coding sequence is TGTGCCAGCAGTTTAGAGAGGGGGGTAAGACTGTTTTTT. Its translation: CASSLERGVRLFF.

V gene TRBV15 combines with J gene TRBJ1-1; the D is unclear. Germline V gives CDR1 LNHNV, CDR2 YYDKDF (reference sequence). The CDR3 is made up of 13 amino acids. V was trimmed by 2 bases and J by 10 bases, leaving 14 bases between them. CDR3 in DNA: TGTGCCACCAGCAGACGGGCGCTTGACGGAGCTTTCTTT. The encoded protein is CATSRRALDGAFF.

The chain couples TRBV28 to TRBJ2-5, with 11 bases that match TRBD2. This CDR3 has 16 residues. After removal of 5 bases from V and 1 base from J, the junction contained 6 bases not matched to a gene. The germline CDR1 and CDR2 sequences are MDHEN and SYDVKM. The CDR3 DNA reads as TGTGCCAGCAGTGCCACTAGCGGGGGCCCCCAAGAGACCCAGTACTTC. Amino acid sequence: CASSATSGGPQETQYF.

This clone was counted a few times. V and J are TRBV15 and TRBJ2-2; D is perhaps TRBD1 (6 bases). The CDR3 has 17 amino acids. Germline V gene sequence: CDR1 LNHNV, CDR2 YYDKDF (reference sequence). Trimming removed 0 bases at V and 3 bases at J, with 14 bases between. CDR3 bases: TGTGCCACCAGCAGAGATCAGGGGCGAAGTGACACCGGGGAGCTGTTTTTT. Its protein is CATSRDQGRSDTGELFF.